Below are 21 T cell receptor beta chains sequenced from a single sample in a study of human T cells and chemical hapten exposure. Time point noted: patch test 1, 2 weeks after DPC sensitization. Treatment given: therapeutic diphenylcyclopropenone sensitization with weekly scalp DPC. TCRdb reprocessed the RACE reads with MiXCR, giving one entry per CDR3 protein. The sample has fewer than 130,000 distinct CDR3 sequences, roughly 9.6% seen once; the top ten hold approximately 4%. Sequences were derived from whole blood, sampled in connection with sensitization to the hapten diphenylcyclopropenone (DPC). These receptors came from a middle-aged woman with alopecia areata. Some clones in this sample may be carry-over from other donors' samples.

This clonotype turned up a few times. V usage is TRBV11-2 and J usage is TRBJ2-1; either TRBD1 or TRBD2 may supply D (5 bases each). This CDR3 region has 13 residues. The germline CDR1 and CDR2 sequences are SGHAT and FQNNGV. Trimming shortened V by 6 bases and J by 12 bases, and 18 bases separated the two germline ends. The CDR3 reads CASSQTPVGTQFF. CDR3 nucleotide sequence: TGTGCCAGCAGTCAAACCCCCGTGGGGACGCAGTTCTTC. Together with reference TRBV11-2 and TRBJ2-1, the CDR3 gives the full variable domain: EAGVAQSPRYKIIEKRQSVAFWCNPISGHATLYWYQQILGQGPKLLIQFQNNGVVDDSQLPKDRFSAERLKGVDSTLKIQPAKLEDSAVYLCASSQTPVGTQFFGPGTRLTVL.

Comment on this clonotype: The conserved phenylalanine or tryptophan is not found at the CDR3 terminus, so this likely reflects a read error. The V call is TRBV7-6, the J call TRBJ1-6, with a weak D call TRBD1 (6 bases). The CDR3 loop spans 13 amino acids. From germline, CDR1 is SGHVS and CDR2 FNYEAQ. V lost 9 bases to trimming and J lost 13 bases, with 19 bases between them. This chain's CDR3 is CASSDRSQSPLHS. The DNA for the CDR3 is TGTGCCAGTTCTGACAGGTCCCAGTCGCCCCTCCACTCT.

Many counts were recorded for this clonotype. This chain connects TRBV6-5 to TRBJ1-5, with TRBD1 matching 8 bases. CDR3 length equals 15 residues. J lost 8 bases, V lost 0 bases, and 6 bases had no gene match. The germline V gene has CDR1 MNHEY and CDR2 SVGAGI. The CDR3 nucleotides read TGTGCCAGCAGTTACTCGCAGGGGGCGGGTAAGCCCCAGCATTTT. Translated: CASSYSQGAGKPQHF.

This rearrangement joins TRBV20-1 to TRBJ2-2, with TRBD2 matching over 10 bases. Germline trimming cut 0 bases from V and 0 bases from J; bases unmatched to any gene: 4. Germline V CDR1 and CDR2: DFQATT, SNEGSKA (reference sequence). The CDR3 length is 17 residues. The CDR3 region has the DNA TGCAGTGCTAGAGATTATAGCGGGAGGTCGAACACCGGGGAGCTGTTTTTT. This encodes CSARDYSGRSNTGELFF.

The table lists this clonotype with a few counts. J is TRBJ2-3 and V is TRBV24-1; TRBD2 aligns across 10 bases. Germline loops: CDR1 KGHDR, CDR2 SFDVKD. The V segment lost 3 bases and the J segment 7 bases; nucleotides outside the gene matches: 12. CDR3 length: 17 amino acids. For the CDR3, the DNA is TGTGCCACCAGTGATCCCACCGGACTAGCGGCCCGGTATACGCAGTATTTT. Its translation is CATSDPTGLAARYTQYF.

The rearrangement links TRBV12-3 or TRBV12-4 to TRBJ2-1; D unresolved. The CDR3 runs 13 residues. The V and J ends lost 2 bases and 3 bases respectively, with 5 bases between them. The DNA for the CDR3 is TGTGCCAGCAGTTTAAACAGCTACAATGAGCAGTTCTTC. This encodes CASSLNSYNEQFF.

This clonotype came up a few times. The CDR3 DNA reads as TGCGCCAGCAGCCAAGAGCAGTTTCACGAGCAGTACTTC. It translates to CASSQEQFHEQYF. This sequence joins TRBV4-3 and TRBJ2-7; D is undetermined. With 0 bases removed from V and 5 bases from J, the gap between germline ends came to 8 bases. This CDR3 has 13 amino acids. Per germline, CDR1 LGHNA and CDR2 YSLEER.

The chain uses TRBV18 and TRBJ1-1; D uncertain. The CDR3 sequence is 13 residues long. The germline V and J ends were trimmed by 2 bases and 4 bases, with 8 bases remaining between them. Germline CDR1 KGHSH, CDR2 LQKENI. In nucleotides, the CDR3 is TGTGCCAGCTCACCAAGCACCGGCACTGAAGCTTTCTTT. It specifies CASSPSTGTEAFF.

The chain uses TRBV4-1 and TRBJ1-1; TRBD1 aligns across 7 bases. In germline, CDR1 is MGHRA, CDR2 YSYEKL. With V trimmed by 4 bases and J by 2 bases, 7 bases remained unmatched. The CDR3 runs 15 residues. The CDR3 bases are TGCGCCAGCAGCCCCCGACAGGGCGGTAACACTGAAGCTTTCTTT. Translating it yields CASSPRQGGNTEAFF.

This clonotype appeared many times. The chain is built from TRBV28 and TRBJ2-1; 8 bases are a match to TRBD1. This CDR3 is built from 15 residues. V gave up 3 bases and J gave up 7 bases; unmatched junction bases: 8. Germline V gene sequence: CDR1 MDHEN, CDR2 SYDVKM. CDR3 sequence reads: CASSFRQGTSNEQFF. CDR3 sequence (DNA): TGTGCCAGCAGTTTCAGACAGGGGACTTCAAATGAGCAGTTCTTC.

The chain is built from TRBV28 and TRBJ2-1; 12 positions match TRBD2. CDR1 is MDHEN, CDR2 SYDVKM, per germline. CDR3 length: 15 residues. J was trimmed by 6 bases and V by 4 bases; bases with no gene match: 4. Written as DNA, the CDR3 is TGTGCCAGCAGTTCTCGGACTAGCGGGACCAATGAGCAGTTCTTC. This sequence encodes CASSSRTSGTNEQFF.

The genes are TRBV29-1 and TRBJ1-5; no reliable D call. V was cut by 4 bases and J by 4 bases, with 8 bases left in between. Germline V gene sequence: CDR1 SQVTM, CDR2 ANQGSEA. CDR3 length: 12 amino acids. Written as DNA, the CDR3 is TGCAGCGTTGTGGAGGGAAATCAGCCCCAGCATTTT. Protein: CSVVEGNQPQHF.

This clonotype was seen ten or more times. The chain links TRBV5-1 to TRBJ2-1, with D perhaps TRBD1 or TRBD2 (6 bases each). Germline assignment: CDR1 SGHRS and CDR2 YFSETQ. Trimming took 4 bases from V and 10 from J, leaving 15 bases between them. CDR3 size: 13 residues. The CDR3 DNA sequence: TGCGCCAGCAGCCCCATCGGGGGCGGAGAGCAGTTCTTC. Residues: CASSPIGGGEQFF. Filled out from reference TRBV5-1 and TRBJ2-1, the complete variable domain reads KAGVTQTPRYLIKTRGQQVTLSCSPISGHRSVSWYQQTPGQGLQFLFEYFSETQRNKGNFPGRFSGRQFSNSRSEMNVSTLELGDSALYLCASSPIGGGEQFFGPGTRLTVL.

This clonotype was seen at least ten times. The chain has TRBV7-6 and TRBJ1-1, with 9 nucleotides matching TRBD1. The junction had 2 bases not matched to a gene; V was cut back by 5 bases and J by 1 base. From germline, CDR1 is SGHVS and CDR2 FNYEAQ. The CDR3 is 14 amino acids. CDR3: CASSGQGPNTEAFF. CDR3 nucleotides: TGTGCCAGCAGCGGACAGGGGCCGAACACTGAAGCTTTCTTT.

The rearrangement uses TRBV20-1 and TRBJ2-7; 7 bases agree with TRBD2. Germline values: CDR1 DFQATT, CDR2 SNEGSKA (reference sequence). Germline trimming cut 3 bases from V and 0 bases from J; bases unmatched to any gene: 11. This CDR3 is 16 amino acids long. The CDR3, as DNA: TGCAGTGCTAGGGGGGAGCTAGCGGACCCCTCCTACGAGCAGTACTTC. Translating gives CSARGELADPSYEQYF.

This clonotype was detected only a few times. The chain uses TRBV20-1 and TRBJ2-4; D remains ambiguous. CDR1 is DFQATT and CDR2 is SNEGSKA in the germline V gene (reference sequence). Trimming removed 0 bases from V and 0 bases from J, with 6 bases in between. The CDR3 runs to 14 residues. The CDR3 nucleotides are TGCAGTGCTAGAGATGGCGGAGCCAAAAACATTCAGTACTTC. It specifies CSARDGGAKNIQYF.

This clonotype was seen many times. The chain joins TRBV29-1 to TRBJ1-1; 7 positions agree with TRBD1. This CDR3 contains 12 residues. Trimming at V came to 4 bases and at J to 4 bases, leaving 3 bases not matched to a gene. Per germline, CDR1 SQVTM and CDR2 ANQGSEA. The CDR3 nucleotides read TGCAGCGTTGGACAGGGTTTCACTGAAGCTTTCTTT. Amino acid sequence: CSVGQGFTEAFF.

This clonotype was detected ten times or more. The chain recombines TRBV7-6 with TRBJ1-1; TRBD1 aligns across 11 bases. This CDR3 is 17 amino acids long. Germline CDR1 reads SGHVS; CDR2 reads FNYEAQ. With 5 bases clipped from V and 3 bases from J, the junction kept 11 bases outside the gene matches. CDR3 region: CASSLGQGVRLDTEAFF. The DNA of the CDR3 is TGTGCCAGCAGCCTGGGACAGGGGGTACGGCTTGACACTGAAGCTTTCTTT. The whole variable domain, remainder taken from reference TRBV7-6 and TRBJ1-1, is GAGVSQSPRYKVTKRGQDVALRCDPISGHVSLYWYRQALGQGPEFLTYFNYEAQQDKSGLPNDRFSAERPEGSISTLTIQRTEQRDSAMYRCASSLGQGVRLDTEAFFGQGTRLTVV.

The table lists this clonotype with a few counts. The chain recombines TRBV28 with TRBJ2-1; 13 nucleotides agree with TRBD2. V lost 5 bases and J lost 6; bases outside the gene matches: 10. Germline assignment: CDR1 MDHEN and CDR2 SYDVKM. CDR3 length: 17 residues. The CDR3 here is CASSPTTTSGRPNEQFF. The CDR3 DNA reads as TGTGCCAGCAGTCCCACGACGACTAGCGGGAGGCCCAATGAGCAGTTCTTC.

This clonotype was seen at least ten times. The V and J genes are TRBV7-2 and TRBJ2-5; a weak D match, TRBD1 (5 bases). Per germline, CDR1 SGHTA and CDR2 FQGNSA. V was trimmed by 5 bases and J by 5 bases, leaving 12 bases between them. The CDR3 extends over 13 amino acids. CDR3 amino acids: CASSPDSGETQYF. The CDR3, as DNA: TGTGCCAGCAGCCCCGACTCAGGGGAGACCCAGTACTTC.

This clonotype has a count of ten or more. One end of the junction varies from germline; a read error may be responsible. V usage is TRBV7-2 and J usage is TRBJ2-3; TRBD2 matches 12 bases. The germline gives CDR1 SGHTA, CDR2 FQGNSA. The CDR3 has 15 residues. CDR3 bases: TGTGCCAGCAGCCTAGCGGGGGGGCCCGGGGATACGCAGTATTTT. It is translated as CASSLAGGPGDTQYF.